The clone carrying this T cell receptor (beta chain) appeared many times. Using unique molecular identifiers, the investigators prepared the TCRbeta library. TCRdb reprocessed the PCR reads via MiXCR and lists one record per CDR3 protein. The data show under 450,000 distinct CDR3 sequences, 10% to 15% seen once. The source of the sample is a study of T-cell reconstitution after alpha-beta-depleted transplantation in children. V gave up 6 bases and J gave up 0 bases, with 16 bases separating them. The CDR3 spans 16 residues. The receptor comes from a human donor who donated a stem cell graft to a child with Fanconi anemia. The chain has TRBV12-3 or TRBV12-4 and TRBJ2-3; tentatively, D is TRBD1 (6 bases). The sequences come from PBMCs, collected from the stem cell graft. The DNA of the CDR3 is TGTGCCAGCAGCTCACAGGGATTCGCTAGCACAGATACGCAGTATTTT. This sequence encodes CASSSQGFASTDTQYF.